Listed below are T cell receptor beta chains from one sample, sequenced in a study of cytomegalovirus exposure and HLA in healthy donors. Libraries were prepared by immunoSEQ multiplex PCR; TCRdb keeps only in-frame clonotypes and omits some of them. The sample has tens of thousands of clones; more than 80% are singletons. The sample taken for sequencing was PBMCs. These receptors originate from a human donor in good health. The CDR3 runs from the conserved cysteine through the conserved F or W. Fields, in order: V gene, J gene, D gene, CDR3 length, clone size, CDR3 protein, CDR3 DNA. The D gene is left open where the match is weak. Only part of the rows carry a size: once, few, many, or a class if the clone is expanded.

TRBV9,TRBJ1-4,TRBD1,14,NA,CASSATGVNEKLFF,TGTGCCAGCAGCGCGACAGGGGTGAATGAAAAACTGTTTTTT
TRBV19,TRBJ2-1,TRBD2,16,NA,CASSSLSGGRYNEQFF,TGTGCCAGTAGCTCCCTCAGCGGGGGACGATACAATGAGCAGTTCTTC
TRBV7-8,TRBJ1-6,NA,15,NA,CASSFRAGANSPLHF,TGTGCCAGCAGCTTCAGGGCAGGGGCCAATTCACCCCTCCACTTT
TRBV5-6,TRBJ2-3,NA,15,NA,CASSLQGGGTDTQYF,TGTGCCAGCAGCCTTCAAGGGGGAGGCACAGATACGCAGTATTTT
TRBV29-1,TRBJ2-5,TRBD1,13,NA,CSAGQGMVETQYF,TGCAGCGCGGGACAGGGGATGGTGGAGACCCAGTACTTC
TRBV4-3,TRBJ2-5,NA,15,NA,CASSQDITGQETQYF,TGCGCCAGCAGCCAGGATATAACGGGCCAAGAGACCCAGTACTTC
TRBV28,TRBJ1-2,TRBD1,15,NA,CASSLGTGLYYGYTF,TGTGCCAGCAGTTTAGGGACAGGGCTTTACTATGGCTACACCTTC
TRBV5-6,TRBJ2-5,TRBD2,17,few,CASSLATGGGAGETQYF,TGTGCCAGCAGCTTGGCCACTGGCGGGGGGGCTGGAGAGACCCAGTACTTC
TRBV2,TRBJ2-2,NA,16,once,CASSQDRLGVTGELFF,TGTGCCAGCAGTCAGGACAGACTCGGGGTAACCGGGGAGCTGTTTTTT
TRBV19,TRBJ1-2,TRBD1,14,NA,CASSIDDRVYGYTF,TGTGCCAGTAGTATAGATGACAGGGTCTATGGCTACACCTTC
TRBV19,TRBJ2-1,NA,11,NA,CASLKYGEQFF,TGTGCCAGTCTGAAGTACGGTGAGCAGTTCTTC
TRBV2,TRBJ2-5,TRBD2,17,NA,CASRGAGSGGRQETQYF,TGTGCCAGCAGGGGGGCGGGTAGCGGGGGTAGGCAAGAGACCCAGTACTTC
TRBV18,TRBJ1-4,NA,15,once,CASSPGRGTVEKLFF,TGTGCCAGCTCCCCGGGCCGGGGAACGGTTGAAAAACTGTTTTTT
TRBV7-9,TRBJ2-5,NA,11,NA,CASSFLETQYF,TGTGCCAGCAGCTTCTTGGAGACCCAGTACTTC
TRBV13,TRBJ2-1,TRBD2,15,NA,CASSFQTSGGAPLLF,TGTGCCAGCAGCTTCCAGACTAGCGGGGGGGCCCCCTTGCTCTTC
TRBV11-2,TRBJ2-5,NA,12,NA,CASSSGVETQYF,TGTGCCAGCAGCTCGGGGGTAGAGACCCAGTACTTC
TRBV27,TRBJ2-2,TRBD1,15,once,CASSRDRGSTGELFF,TGTGCCAGCAGTCGCGACAGGGGGAGCACCGGGGAGCTGTTTTTT
TRBV30,TRBJ2-7,NA,16,NA,CAWSVHGAGAFYEQYF,TGTGCCTGGAGTGTACACGGGGCGGGGGCCTTCTACGAGCAGTACTTC
TRBV5-1,TRBJ2-7,TRBD2,17,NA,CASSLARLAGASYEQYF,TGCGCCAGCAGCTTGGCTCGTCTAGCGGGGGCCTCCTACGAGCAGTACTTC
TRBV5-6,TRBJ2-7,TRBD2,15,NA,CASSLVGGLEGEQYF,TGTGCCAGCAGCTTGGTGGGGGGACTAGAGGGCGAGCAGTACTTC
TRBV7-6,TRBJ1-3,NA,14,NA,CASSFESSGNTIYF,TGTGCCAGCAGCTTCGAGAGCTCTGGAAACACCATATATTTT
TRBV9,TRBJ2-2,TRBD2,17,NA,CASSVETSGLNTGELFF,TGTGCCAGCAGCGTAGAGACTAGCGGGCTGAACACCGGGGAGCTGTTTTTT
TRBV7-2,TRBJ2-3,TRBD2,16,NA,CASSLAGGGAADTQYF,TGTGCCAGCAGCTTAGCGGGCGGGGGGGCCGCAGATACGCAGTATTTT
TRBV7-9,TRBJ1-2,NA,15,NA,CSSSFSRGPNYGYTF,TGTTCCAGCAGCTTTAGCCGAGGCCCTAACTATGGCTACACCTTC
TRBV6-5,TRBJ2-7,NA,16,few,CASSYVGRGELEEQYF,TGTGCCAGCAGTTACGTGGGCAGGGGTGAGCTAGAGGAGCAGTACTTC
TRBV10-3,TRBJ2-7,TRBD2,14,NA,CAINPSGMTYEQYF,TGTGCCATCAACCCTAGCGGGATGACCTACGAGCAGTACTTC
TRBV7-8,TRBJ2-5,TRBD2,16,few,CASSLSLAGGQETQYF,TGTGCCAGCAGCTTATCCTTAGCGGGGGGGCAGGAGACCCAGTACTTC
TRBV28,TRBJ2-7,TRBD1,13,NA,CASPTGGSYEQYF,TGTGCCAGCCCGACAGGGGGTTCCTACGAGCAGTACTTC
TRBV4-3,TRBJ1-6,NA,15,once,CASSPIVSSSSPLHF,TGCGCCAGCAGCCCCATTGTAAGTAGCAGTTCACCCCTCCACTTT
TRBV5-1,TRBJ2-5,NA,15,NA,CASSSDLATQETQYF,TGCGCCAGCAGCTCGGACCTAGCAACGCAAGAGACCCAGTACTTC
TRBV18,TRBJ2-7,NA,14,NA,CASSPPNRFYEQYF,TGTGCCAGCTCACCACCTAACAGATTCTACGAGCAGTACTTC
TRBV9,TRBJ1-3,NA,17,NA,CASSVALVLQGENTIYF,TGTGCCAGCAGCGTAGCTTTGGTGCTTCAAGGGGAAAACACCATATATTTT
TRBV30,TRBJ1-1,NA,11,NA,CAWSRVTEAFF,TGTGCCTGGAGTCGGGTGACTGAAGCTTTCTTT
TRBV10-2,TRBJ1-6,TRBD1,16,NA,CASTVTSGTGVSPLHF,TGCGCCAGCACCGTTACCTCCGGGACAGGGGTTTCACCCCTCCACTTT
TRBV19,TRBJ1-1,NA,14,once,CASSRGGPNTEAFF,TGTGCCAGTAGCCGCGGGGGGCCGAACACTGAAGCTTTCTTT
TRBV7-9,TRBJ2-5,NA,14,NA,CASSVAINKETQYF,TGTGCCAGCAGCGTAGCAATTAATAAAGAGACCCAGTACTTC
TRBV4-3,TRBJ2-1,NA,15,NA,CASSQDPRAWDEQFF,TGCGCCAGCAGCCAAGATCCCAGGGCTTGGGATGAGCAGTTCTTC
TRBV4-3,TRBJ2-2,NA,19,NA,CASSPRYRVAGADTGELFF,TGCGCCAGCAGCCCGCGCTATAGGGTGGCTGGGGCCGACACCGGGGAGCTGTTTTTT
TRBV30,TRBJ1-2,TRBD1,16,NA,CACPLLRARGHYGYTF,TGTGCCTGTCCACTACTCCGGGCCAGGGGGCACTATGGCTACACCTTC
TRBV14,TRBJ2-7,TRBD1,17,NA,CASSQEVIDRGHVEQYF,TGTGCCAGCAGCCAAGAGGTGATTGACAGGGGGCACGTCGAGCAGTACTTC
TRBV27,TRBJ2-1,NA,11,NA,CASSWGLGAVF,NA
TRBV18,TRBJ1-6,NA,16,NA,CASSPGKDSYNSPLHF,TGTGCCAGCTCACCAGGGAAGGACAGTTATAATTCACCCCTCCACTTT
TRBV27,TRBJ1-2,NA,13,NA,CASRGGGTDRYPF,TGTGCCAGCAGAGGCGGGGGGACCGATCGCTACCCCTTC
TRBV9,TRBJ2-5,TRBD2,14,NA,CASSVRLAGETQYF,TGTGCCAGCAGCGTACGACTAGCTGGAGAGACCCAGTACTTC
TRBV10-3,TRBJ2-2,TRBD2,17,NA,CAILPGLAGGRTGELFF,TGTGCCATCCTACCGGGACTAGCGGGGGGGCGAACCGGGGAGCTGTTTTTT
TRBV7-2,TRBJ1-3,NA,16,NA,CASSTFGGSSGNTIYF,TGTGCCAGCAGCACCTTCGGGGGGAGCTCTGGAAACACCATATATTTT
TRBV5-4,TRBJ2-5,TRBD1,17,NA,CASSLALSRDRGETQYF,TGTGCCAGCAGCTTGGCCCTCAGCCGGGACAGGGGGGAGACCCAGTACTTC